The 18 T cell receptor beta chains below were found in one sample sequenced in a study of OX40 agonist ivuxolimab in advanced cancers. Assay: immunoSEQ multiplex PCR; the TCRdb copy retains only in-frame clones and omits some. This table has about 41,000 clones, 87% appearing once. The input for sequencing was CD4+ or CD8+ T cells sorted from blood, taken in a trial of the OX40 agonist ivuxolimab. The receptors derive from an adult with an advanced solid tumor such as melanoma, head and neck, liver or kidney cancer.

The table lists this clone with a few counts. The V call is TRBV13, the J call TRBJ1-1; D remains ambiguous. V lost 5 bases and J 1 base, leaving 8 bases between the germline ends. Germline CDR1 PRHDT, CDR2 FYEKMQ (reference sequence). This CDR3 is 13 amino acids long. CDR3: CASSRLGNTEAFF. DNA of the CDR3: TGTGCCAGCAGCAGGCTTGGGAACACTGAAGCTTTCTTT.

CDR3 region: CASSLIPGDDTQYF. CDR3 in DNA: TGTGCCAGCAGCTTAATCCCCGGGGACGATACGCAGTATTTT. V usage is TRBV7-3 and J usage is TRBJ2-3, with D perhaps TRBD1 or TRBD2 (5 bases each). Germline V gene lookup returns CDR1 SGHTA and CDR2 FQGTGA. This CDR3 has 14 amino acids. V was shortened by 1 base and J by 6 bases, with 11 bases between the two germline ends.

This rearrangement joins TRBV5-8 to TRBJ2-4; TRBD2 matches 9 bases. V lost 0 bases, J lost 0 bases, and 7 bases stayed unmatched. The CDR3 has 18 amino acids. The germline V gene encodes CDR1 SGHTS and CDR2 YDEGEE. CDR3 in amino acids: CASSLGTIAGVAKNIQYF. CDR3 DNA sequence: TGTGCCAGCAGCTTGGGCACAATAGCGGGGGTAGCCAAAAACATTCAGTACTTC.

The chain recombines TRBV9 with TRBJ2-1; tentative D call: TRBD2 (6 bases). This CDR3 comprises 14 residues. Germline lookup yields CDR1 SGDLS and CDR2 YYNGEE. V lost 3 bases and J 9 bases, leaving 16 bases between the germline ends. CDR3 in amino acids: CASSALRELSEQFF. CDR3 DNA sequence: TGTGCCAGCAGCGCTCTGCGGGAACTTTCTGAGCAGTTCTTC. The whole variable domain, remainder taken from reference TRBV9 and TRBJ2-1, is DSGVTQTPKHLITATGQRVTLRCSPRSGDLSVYWYQQSLDQGLQFLIQYYNGEERAKGNILERFSAQQFPDLHSELNLSSLELGDSALYFCASSALRELSEQFFGPGTRLTVL.

V is TRBV7-9 and J is TRBJ2-6; D ambiguous. Between the trimmed V and J ends, which lost 1 base and 0 bases, there was a span of 10 bases. Germline values: CDR1 SEHNR, CDR2 FQNEAQ (reference sequence). This CDR3 is built from 17 residues. The CDR3 sequence is CASSLGLLFSGANVLTF. CDR3 nucleotides: TGTGCCAGCAGCTTAGGTCTTCTGTTCTCTGGGGCCAACGTCCTGACTTTC.

CDR3 loop: CASSLWSSTDTQYF. CDR3 nucleotides: TGTGCCAGCAGCTTATGGTCCAGCACAGATACGCAGTATTTT. The chain couples TRBV11-3 to TRBJ2-3; no clear D gene. Germline V gene sequence: CDR1 SGHNT, CDR2 YENEEA. V shed 2 bases and J shed 0 bases, with 6 bases lying between them. This CDR3 has 14 amino acids.

The chain links TRBV2 to TRBJ2-7, with a weak D call TRBD2 (6 bases). The germline V and J ends were trimmed by 0 bases and 3 bases, with 12 bases remaining between them. The CDR3 is made up of 15 amino acids. Germline V CDR1 and CDR2: SNHLY, FYNNEI. The CDR3 coding sequence is TGTGCCAGCAGTGAAGCGCGGAGGGGTGACTACGAGCAGTACTTC. As protein: CASSEARRGDYEQYF.

The chain links TRBV28 to TRBJ2-1; 11 bases are a match to TRBD2. In germline, CDR1 is MDHEN, CDR2 SYDVKM. The V segment lost 1 base and the J segment 2 bases; nucleotides outside the gene matches: 7. CDR3 length equals 18 residues. The CDR3 sequence is CASSLSPSSGRAYNEQFF. CDR3 coding DNA: TGTGCCAGCAGTTTATCCCCCAGTAGCGGGAGGGCCTACAATGAGCAGTTCTTC.

The table lists this clone with a count of one. This chain uses TRBV28 with TRBJ2-5; 9 nucleotides match TRBD1. The germline CDR1 and CDR2 sequences are MDHEN and SYDVKM. V was clipped by 5 bases and J by 5 bases; unmatched bases: 9. The CDR3 sequence is 15 residues long. DNA for the CDR3: TGTGCCAGCAGTCAGACCGGGACAGGGTGGGAGACCCAGTACTTC. Its translation: CASSQTGTGWETQYF.

The chain uses TRBV7-6 and TRBJ2-1, with 10 nucleotides matching TRBD2. V trimming: 5 bases; J trimming: 9 bases; junction bases outside the gene matches: 10. CDR3 length equals 15 residues. The V gene's germline CDR1 is SGHVS and CDR2 FNYEAQ. The CDR3: CASSLPAGGQTEQFF. The CDR3 DNA reads TGTGCCAGCAGCCTCCCAGCGGGAGGGCAGACTGAGCAGTTCTTC.

The genes are TRBV25-1 and TRBJ2-7; 9 positions agree with TRBD2. Germline V gene data show CDR1 as MGHDK and CDR2 as SYGVNS. J gave up 6 bases and V 4 bases, and 4 bases lay outside the gene matches. CDR3 length: 13 residues. The CDR3 region has the DNA TGTGCCAGCAGTGTGGCGGGAGGGGCCGAGCAGTACTTC. Translated, it gives CASSVAGGAEQYF.

This clone was detected only a few times. The chain uses TRBV29-1 and TRBJ1-2; a weak D match, TRBD1 (5 bases). Germline CDR1 and CDR2: SQVTM and ANQGSEA. V was clipped by 7 bases and J by 8 bases, with 20 bases between them. The CDR3 has 13 residues. The CDR3: CSAAPVGLGGYTF. CDR3 DNA sequence: TGCAGCGCTGCTCCAGTGGGGCTAGGAGGCTACACCTTC.

V and J are TRBV19 and TRBJ2-1; D might be TRBD2 (6 bases). This CDR3 is built from 13 residues. V was pared by 0 bases and J by 7 bases, with 7 bases between. The germline V gene encodes CDR1 LNHDA and CDR2 SQIVND (reference sequence). The CDR3 nucleotides are TGTGCCAGTAGTATAGAAGGAGGGAATGAGCAGTTCTTC. Residues: CASSIEGGNEQFF.

This clone was seen just once. The J gene is TRBJ2-2, the V gene TRBV5-4; D uncertain. The germline gives CDR1 SGHNT, CDR2 YYREEE (reference sequence). Trimming shortened V by 1 base and J by 10 bases, and 11 bases separated the two germline ends. The CDR3 is made up of 13 amino acids. CDR3 residues: CASSLTPWEELFF. The CDR3 DNA sequence: TGTGCCAGCAGCTTGACCCCCTGGGAGGAGCTGTTTTTT.

The rearrangement joins TRBV28 to TRBJ2-1, with 7 bases identical to TRBD2. Germline loops: CDR1 MDHEN, CDR2 SYDVKM. CDR3 size: 15 residues. Trimming at V came to 4 bases and at J to 3 bases, leaving 6 bases not matched to a gene. The CDR3 reads CASSSSLAHYNEQFF. For the CDR3, the DNA is TGTGCCAGCAGTTCCTCACTAGCGCACTACAATGAGCAGTTCTTC.

The genes are TRBV21-1 and TRBJ1-4. TRBV21-1 is marked as a pseudogene. The CDR3 is 15 amino acids. The CDR3 loop reads CASSKARPNNEKLFF. The CDR3 nucleotides read TGTGCCAGCAGCAAAGCAAGACCCAATAATGAAAAACTGTTTTTT.

This clone was seen only a few times. The rearrangement uses TRBV11-3 and TRBJ2-7, with no clear D. This CDR3 has 12 amino acids. The germline V gene encodes CDR1 SGHNT and CDR2 YENEEA. Trimming removed 5 bases at V and 3 bases at J, with 8 bases between. CDR3 DNA sequence: TGTGCCAGCAGCCTAACGTTCTACGAGCAGTACTTC. Protein: CASSLTFYEQYF.

The rearrangement joins TRBV15 to TRBJ1-4; no reliable D call. V was clipped by 4 bases and J by 2 bases, with 8 bases between them. The CDR3 length is 14 residues. Germline V CDR1 and CDR2: LNHNV, YYDKDF (reference sequence). CDR3 coding DNA: TGTGCCACCAGCACCTCGGGGACTAATGAAAAACTGTTTTTT. Translation gives CATSTSGTNEKLFF. The variable domain in full, with the rest retrieved from reference TRBV15 and TRBJ1-4, is DAMVIQNPRYQVTQFGKPVTLSCSQTLNHNVMYWYQQKSSQAPKLLFHYYDKDFNNEADTPDNFQSRRPNTSFCFLDIRSPGLGDTAMYLCATSTSGTNEKLFFGSGTQLSVL.